These T cell receptor beta chains were read from a single sample in a study of T cell responses to AZD1222 COVID-19 vaccine. Method: immunoSEQ multiplex PCR; TCRdb's copy keeps in-frame clones and lacks some. The data show 150,000 to 160,000 clones, approximately 91% seen once. The material sequenced was peripheral blood, taken after recovery from COVID-19. These receptor sequences come from an adult who had recovered from COVID-19. Both conserved end residues are part of each CDR3. A D gene is named only where the DNA matches it firmly. The size entry is marked missing in some rows and otherwise reads once, few, many or a size class.

cdr3_length: 12
d_call: -
j_call: TRBJ1-5
v_call: TRBV28
clone_size: -
cdr3_nt: TGTGCCAGCAGGGACAGCAATCAGCCCCAGCATTTT
cdr3_aa: CASRDSNQPQHF

cdr3_length: 17
d_call: -
j_call: TRBJ1-6
v_call: TRBV6-1
clone_size: few
cdr3_nt: TGTGCCAGCAGTGAAGTAAACCCGAGCTCCTATAATTCACCCCTCCACTTT
cdr3_aa: CASSEVNPSSYNSPLHF

cdr3_length: 13
d_call: -
j_call: TRBJ2-5
v_call: TRBV19
clone_size: -
cdr3_nt: TGTGCCAGTAGTGCCATCCACCAAGAGACCCAGTACTTC
cdr3_aa: CASSAIHQETQYF

cdr3_length: 16
d_call: TRBD1
j_call: TRBJ2-5
v_call: TRBV19
clone_size: -
cdr3_nt: TGTGCCAGTAGTAGGATGGGACAGGGGCTTCAGGAGACCCAGTACTTC
cdr3_aa: CASSRMGQGLQETQYF

cdr3_length: 16
d_call: -
j_call: TRBJ1-6
v_call: TRBV27
clone_size: -
cdr3_nt: TGTGCCAGCAGTCTCTACTACAGGGCCCCCCCCTCACCCCTCCACTTT
cdr3_aa: CASSLYYRAPPSPLHF

cdr3_length: 11
d_call: -
j_call: TRBJ1-1
v_call: TRBV20-1
clone_size: once
cdr3_nt: TGCAGTGCTAGAGTGGCAGGGGAGGCTTTCTTT
cdr3_aa: CSARVAGEAFF

cdr3_length: 14
d_call: TRBD2
j_call: TRBJ2-7
v_call: TRBV2
clone_size: -
cdr3_nt: TGTGCCAGCAGTGAAGGTAGCGGGAGGGACGAGCAGTACTTC
cdr3_aa: CASSEGSGRDEQYF

cdr3_length: 13
d_call: -
j_call: TRBJ2-3
v_call: TRBV5-4
clone_size: once
cdr3_nt: TGTGCCAGCAGGGCCGCCTCCACAGATACGCAGTATTTT
cdr3_aa: CASRAASTDTQYF

cdr3_length: 14
d_call: -
j_call: TRBJ1-2
v_call: TRBV7-2
clone_size: -
cdr3_nt: TGTGCCAGCAGCTTAGCGGTCCTTAGGAGTGGCTACACCTTC
cdr3_aa: CASSLAVLRSGYTF

cdr3_length: 14
d_call: -
j_call: TRBJ2-1
v_call: TRBV5-1
clone_size: -
cdr3_nt: TGCGCCAGCAGCTTGACAGGAGGATACAATGAGCAGTTCTTC
cdr3_aa: CASSLTGGYNEQFF

cdr3_length: 13
d_call: TRBD1
j_call: TRBJ2-3
v_call: TRBV29-1
clone_size: -
cdr3_nt: TGCAGCGTTTGGACAGGGATTACAGATACGCAGTATTTT
cdr3_aa: CSVWTGITDTQYF

cdr3_length: 11
d_call: -
j_call: TRBJ1-2
v_call: TRBV20-1
clone_size: -
cdr3_nt: TGCAGTGCTGGCGGACCGTATGGCTACACCTTC
cdr3_aa: CSAGGPYGYTF

cdr3_length: 17
d_call: -
j_call: TRBJ2-1
v_call: TRBV9
clone_size: -
cdr3_nt: TGTGCCAGCAGCAGCCGAGGGCGGGGGCCATCCTACAATGAGCAGTTCTTC
cdr3_aa: CASSSRGRGPSYNEQFF

cdr3_length: 15
d_call: TRBD1
j_call: TRBJ1-2
v_call: TRBV29-1
clone_size: -
cdr3_nt: TGCAGCGTTGAAGACCCAGGGGGCTTTAACTATGGCTACACCTTC
cdr3_aa: CSVEDPGGFNYGYTF

cdr3_length: 15
d_call: -
j_call: TRBJ2-2
v_call: TRBV7-3
clone_size: -
cdr3_nt: TGTGCCAGCAGCTTAAGTCTCAGGGACACCGGGGAGCTGTTTTTT
cdr3_aa: CASSLSLRDTGELFF

cdr3_length: 15
d_call: -
j_call: TRBJ2-1
v_call: TRBV5-1
clone_size: -
cdr3_nt: TGCGCCAGCAGCTTGGGCCCGGGTGAATCCAAGAAGCAGTTCTTC
cdr3_aa: CASSLGPGESKKQFF

cdr3_length: 17
d_call: TRBD1
j_call: TRBJ1-6
v_call: TRBV7-8
clone_size: -
cdr3_nt: TGTGCCAGCAGCTTAACTTCCGACAGGGGGCGAAATTCACCCCTCCACTTT
cdr3_aa: CASSLTSDRGRNSPLHF

cdr3_length: 14
d_call: -
j_call: TRBJ2-7
v_call: TRBV9
clone_size: -
cdr3_nt: TGTGCCAGCAGCGCTTACTCAAGCTCCTACGAGCAGTACTTC
cdr3_aa: CASSAYSSSYEQYF

cdr3_length: 14
d_call: -
j_call: TRBJ2-7
v_call: TRBV18
clone_size: -
cdr3_nt: TGTGCCAGCTCACACGGTCCGGCAAACTACGAGCAGTACTTC
cdr3_aa: CASSHGPANYEQYF

cdr3_length: 16
d_call: -
j_call: TRBJ2-1
v_call: TRBV23-1
clone_size: few
cdr3_nt: TGCGCCAGCAGTCAAGCATCCGGGACGGTAACCAATGAGCAGTTCTTC
cdr3_aa: CASSQASGTVTNEQFF

cdr3_length: 14
d_call: -
j_call: TRBJ1-2
v_call: TRBV10-3
clone_size: -
cdr3_nt: TGTGCCATCAGTTCGACAGTGATCGTCTATGGCTACACCTTC
cdr3_aa: CAISSTVIVYGYTF

cdr3_length: 15
d_call: TRBD2
j_call: TRBJ2-1
v_call: TRBV28
clone_size: few
cdr3_nt: TGTGCCAGCAGTTTAGAGGCTAGCGGGAAGGATGAGCAGTTCTTC
cdr3_aa: CASSLEASGKDEQFF

cdr3_length: 13
d_call: -
j_call: TRBJ1-2
v_call: TRBV28
clone_size: few
cdr3_nt: TGTGCCAGCAGTTCCCATACAGGGACGGGCTACACCTTC
cdr3_aa: CASSSHTGTGYTF

cdr3_length: 14
d_call: TRBD1
j_call: TRBJ1-5
v_call: TRBV5-4
clone_size: -
cdr3_nt: TGTGCCAGCAGCTTGGGGACAGGGGACCAGCCCCAGCATTTT
cdr3_aa: CASSLGTGDQPQHF

cdr3_length: 17
d_call: TRBD2
j_call: TRBJ2-7
v_call: TRBV7-2
clone_size: -
cdr3_nt: TGTGCCAGCAGCATCCGAGGACTAGCGGGAGGGCCCAACGAGCAGTACTTC
cdr3_aa: CASSIRGLAGGPNEQYF

cdr3_length: 12
d_call: -
j_call: TRBJ1-3
v_call: TRBV7-2
clone_size: -
cdr3_nt: TGTGCCAGCAGTTTAATGGACACCACCATATATTTT
cdr3_aa: CASSLMDTTIYF

cdr3_length: 13
d_call: TRBD1
j_call: TRBJ1-2
v_call: TRBV6-2/TRBV6-3
clone_size: -
cdr3_nt: TGTGCCAGCAGTCCGACAGGGATGTATGGCTACACCTTC
cdr3_aa: CASSPTGMYGYTF

cdr3_length: 14
d_call: TRBD1
j_call: TRBJ1-4
v_call: TRBV5-6
clone_size: -
cdr3_nt: TGTGCCAGCGGCCAGACAGGGGGGACAGAAAAACTGTTTTTT
cdr3_aa: CASGQTGGTEKLFF

cdr3_length: 12
d_call: -
j_call: TRBJ1-2
v_call: TRBV28
clone_size: -
cdr3_nt: TGTGCCAGCTCCGGGGTGGGCTATGGCTACACCTTC
cdr3_aa: CASSGVGYGYTF

cdr3_length: 15
d_call: TRBD2
j_call: TRBJ2-3
v_call: TRBV3-1/TRBV3-2
clone_size: -
cdr3_nt: TGTGCCAGCAGCCACCCTAGCGGGGGGGCCAGGACGCAGTATTTT
cdr3_aa: CASSHPSGGARTQYF

cdr3_length: 16
d_call: -
j_call: TRBJ2-1
v_call: TRBV18
clone_size: -
cdr3_nt: TGTGCCAGCTCCCCAAAAGTCAGGGGTTTCACCAATGAGCAGTTCTTC
cdr3_aa: CASSPKVRGFTNEQFF

cdr3_length: 13
d_call: -
j_call: TRBJ1-4
v_call: TRBV4-1
clone_size: -
cdr3_nt: TGCGCCAGCAGCCAAGATAGCGAGAGAAAACTGTTTTTT
cdr3_aa: CASSQDSERKLFF

cdr3_length: 15
d_call: -
j_call: TRBJ2-1
v_call: TRBV7-3
clone_size: -
cdr3_nt: TGTGCCAGCAGCACAGCCACTACAGGGTGGGATGAGCAGTTCTTC
cdr3_aa: CASSTATTGWDEQFF

cdr3_length: 16
d_call: -
j_call: TRBJ2-3
v_call: TRBV7-8
clone_size: -
cdr3_nt: TGTGCCAGCAGCGGCAGGACAGAGATAAGCACAGATACGCAGTATTTT
cdr3_aa: CASSGRTEISTDTQYF

cdr3_length: 15
d_call: -
j_call: TRBJ1-2
v_call: TRBV9
clone_size: -
cdr3_nt: TGTGCCAGCAGCGTAGCGAGGGGCGCGAGGTATGGCTACACCTTC
cdr3_aa: CASSVARGARYGYTF

cdr3_length: 14
d_call: -
j_call: TRBJ1-1
v_call: TRBV7-3
clone_size: -
cdr3_nt: TGTGCCAGCAGTCCGGCGGGGCCGGGCACTGAAGCTTTCTTT
cdr3_aa: CASSPAGPGTEAFF